This paragraph covers one T cell receptor (beta chain) sequence. Its specific antigen is unknown. Per-base qualities were not stored, and no clone one base away is much larger. Ends trimmed: V by 6 bases, J by 2 bases; bases unmatched to a gene: 7. The germline V gene supplies CDR1 SGHVS and CDR2 FNYEAQ. The CDR3 measures 17 amino acids from cysteine to phenylalanine. Solely the CDR3 DNA is kept, with 51 bases framed from the first base. This sample is part of a study of T cell changes during pregnancy in multiple sclerosis (dated by TCRdb to 2018 to 2020). Regarding the research as a whole: Changes in the T cell repertoire over the course of pregnancy were examined in this study in women with multiple sclerosis.

The library was built by means of the immunoSEQ multiplex PCR assay. This immuneACCESS table, as held by TCRdb, lists in-frame sequences with V and J called but not all clones. Of the missing ones, under half trace to an unresolved V gene in checked studies; the others have no known cause. Here the sample has 65,000 to 80,000 clones; 93% occur a single time. Over 2% of the sample comes from the top ten. This receptor was obtained from a female donor with multiple sclerosis, enrolled in a pregnancy study. The material was peripheral blood, obtained in the second trimester of pregnancy. Here the chain combines TRBV7-6 and TRBJ2-3; TRBD2 lines up with 14 middle nucleotides. The CDR3 protein is CASRAAGLAGVTDTQYF. The nucleotide sequence is TGTGCCAGCAGGGCCGCGGGACTAGCGGGGGTCACAGATACGCAGTATTTT.